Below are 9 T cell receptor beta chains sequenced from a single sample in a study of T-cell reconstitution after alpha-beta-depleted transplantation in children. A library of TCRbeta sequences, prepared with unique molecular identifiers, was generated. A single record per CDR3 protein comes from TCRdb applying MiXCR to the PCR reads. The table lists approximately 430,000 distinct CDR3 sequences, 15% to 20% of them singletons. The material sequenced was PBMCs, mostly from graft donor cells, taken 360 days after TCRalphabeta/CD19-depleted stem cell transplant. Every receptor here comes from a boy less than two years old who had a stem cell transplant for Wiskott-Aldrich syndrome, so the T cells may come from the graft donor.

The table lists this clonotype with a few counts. The CDR3 region has the DNA TGCGCCAGCAGCCAATGGAGGGATAGCACAGATACGCAGTATTTT. This encodes CASSQWRDSTDTQYF. The chain couples TRBV4-1 to TRBJ2-3, with D possibly being TRBD2 (6 bases). V dropped 2 bases and J dropped 0 bases, with 9 bases sitting between them. The CDR3 covers 15 residues. The germline V gene has CDR1 MGHRA and CDR2 YSYEKL.

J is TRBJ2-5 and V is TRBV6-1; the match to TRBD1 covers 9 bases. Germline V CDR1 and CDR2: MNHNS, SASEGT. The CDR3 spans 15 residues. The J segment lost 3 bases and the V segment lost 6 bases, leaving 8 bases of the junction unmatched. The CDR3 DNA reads TGTGCCAGCAGGAGGACAGGGGCCTGGGAAGAGACCCAGTACTTC. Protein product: CASRRTGAWEETQYF.

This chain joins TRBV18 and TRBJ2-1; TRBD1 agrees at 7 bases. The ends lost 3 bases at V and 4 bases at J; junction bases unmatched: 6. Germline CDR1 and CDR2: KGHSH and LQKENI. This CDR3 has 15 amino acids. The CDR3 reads CASSPAGTAYNEQFF. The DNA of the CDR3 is TGTGCCAGCTCACCGGCCGGGACAGCTTACAATGAGCAGTTCTTC.

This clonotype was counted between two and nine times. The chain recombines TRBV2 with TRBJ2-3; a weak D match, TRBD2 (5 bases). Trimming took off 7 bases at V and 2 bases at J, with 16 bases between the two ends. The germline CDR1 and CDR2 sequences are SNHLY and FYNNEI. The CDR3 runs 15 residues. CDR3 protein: CASTFTRFSTDTQYF. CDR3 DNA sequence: TGTGCCAGCACCTTTACTAGGTTCTCCACAGATACGCAGTATTTT. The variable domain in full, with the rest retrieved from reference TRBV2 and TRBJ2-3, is EPEVTQTPSHQVTQMGQEVILRCVPISNHLYFYWYRQILGQKVEFLVSFYNNEISEKSEIFDDQFSVERPDGSNFTLKIRSTKLEDSAMYFCASTFTRFSTDTQYFGPGTRLTVL.

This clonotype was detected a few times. The CDR3: CSVEVSGSRTDTQYF. CDR3 coding DNA: TGCAGCGTTGAAGTCAGCGGGAGTAGGACAGATACGCAGTATTTT. The chain carries TRBV29-1 and TRBJ2-3, with TRBD2 matching 8 bases. Germline V gene sequence: CDR1 SQVTM, CDR2 ANQGSEA. With V trimmed by 1 base and J by 3 bases, 6 bases remained unmatched. CDR3 length: 15 amino acids.

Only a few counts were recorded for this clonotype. CDR3 residues: CASSKRYYEQYF. The DNA of the CDR3 is TGTGCCAGCAGCAAACGATACTACGAGCAGTACTTC. The chain recombines TRBV3-1 with TRBJ2-7; D uncertain. The CDR3 has 12 residues. Trimming took off 5 bases at V and 3 bases at J, with 8 bases between the two ends. In germline, CDR1 is LGHDT, CDR2 YNNKEL (reference sequence).

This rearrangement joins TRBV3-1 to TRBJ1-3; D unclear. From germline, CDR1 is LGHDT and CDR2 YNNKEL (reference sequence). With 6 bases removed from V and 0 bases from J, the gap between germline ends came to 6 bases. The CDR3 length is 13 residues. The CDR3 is CASRFLSGNTIYF. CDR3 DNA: TGTGCCAGCAGGTTTCTCTCTGGAAACACCATATATTTT. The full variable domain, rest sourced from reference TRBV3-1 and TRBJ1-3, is DTAVSQTPKYLVTQMGNDKSIKCEQNLGHDTMYWYKQDSKKFLKIMFSYNNKELIINETVPNRFSPKSPDKAHLNLHINSLELGDSAVYFCASRFLSGNTIYFGEGSWLTVV.

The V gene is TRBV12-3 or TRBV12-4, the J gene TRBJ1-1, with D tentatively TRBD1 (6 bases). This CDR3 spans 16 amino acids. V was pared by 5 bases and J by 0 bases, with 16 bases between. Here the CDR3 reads CASSQVSGQMNTEAFF. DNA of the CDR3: TGTGCCAGCAGTCAAGTCTCCGGACAGATGAACACTGAAGCTTTCTTT.

CDR3 bases: TGTGCCACCAGTGGTCGGACAGCCTACAATGAGCAGTTCTTC. Its protein is CATSGRTAYNEQFF. The chain has TRBV24-1 and TRBJ2-1; D might be TRBD1 (6 bases). Per the germline V gene, CDR1 is KGHDR and CDR2 is SFDVKD. CDR3 length equals 14 residues. The V and J ends lost 5 bases and 2 bases respectively, with 9 bases between them.